The clone carrying this TCR beta chain was recorded at least ten times. Per germline, CDR1 LGHDT and CDR2 YNNKEL (reference sequence). Trimming took 5 bases from V and 6 from J; bases not matched to a gene: 5. CDR3 size: 13 residues. The CDR3 regions of TCR beta were amplified from RNA transcripts. Carried out on the TCR CDR3, a first-round RT-PCR used the HTBI primer set. TCRdb reprocessed the multiplex PCR reads via MiXCR and lists one record per CDR3 protein. The sample holds some 300,000 distinct CDR3 sequences, about 14% seen once. The record originates from a study of T cells in Graves' hyperthyroidism and ophthalmopathy.

The sample taken for sequencing was blood. The chain uses TRBV3-1 and TRBJ1-2; 8 bases align to TRBD1. The sequence came from a woman aged 30 to 39 with Graves' hyperthyroidism that later progressed to Graves' ophthalmopathy. CDR3 DNA: TGTGCCAGCAGCGATACAGGGGGTAATGGCTACACCTTC. Translation: CASSDTGGNGYTF.